Each of the 10 T cell receptor beta chains below was sequenced from the same sample in a study of blood T cell repertoires in COVID-19. Produced via immunoSEQ multiplex PCR; TCRdb's table is partial and in-frame only. The sample lists roughly 190,000 clones, more than 85% occurring once. The sample was peripheral blood. All receptors derive from a woman of 80 years or more in a cohort sampled during active or convalescent COVID-19.

The chain employs TRBV6-1 and TRBJ2-2, with 10 nucleotides matching TRBD2. The CDR3 has 18 residues. Germline V gene data show CDR1 as MNHNS and CDR2 as SASEGT. V lost 3 bases to trimming and J lost 2 bases; unmatched junction nucleotides: 9. The CDR3 loop reads CASSDAQRGGSNTGELFF. CDR3 in DNA: TGTGCCAGCAGTGACGCTCAGCGGGGGGGCTCCAACACCGGGGAGCTGTTTTTT.

The chain links TRBV2 to TRBJ2-3, with D perhaps matching TRBD1 (5 bases). Germline V CDR1 and CDR2: SNHLY, FYNNEI. This CDR3 has 17 amino acids. Deletions cut 5 bases from V and 8 bases from J, with 26 bases between. CDR3 bases: TGTGCCAGCAGTTCAATCCAGGGAACAATAGCACAGACTACGCAGTATTTT. Translated, it gives CASSSIQGTIAQTTQYF.

This chain uses TRBV27 with TRBJ2-1; TRBD2 matches at 12 bases. Germline values: CDR1 MNHEY, CDR2 SMNVEV (reference sequence). The ends lost 3 bases at V and 9 bases at J; junction bases unmatched: 12. This CDR3 spans 17 amino acids. CDR3 nucleotide sequence: TGTGCCAGCAGTTTCCCGGGGCTAGCGGGGGGGCGCGGTGAGCAGTTCTTC. Translating it yields CASSFPGLAGGRGEQFF.

This clone came up a few times. The V and J genes are TRBV10-1 and TRBJ2-7, with D possibly being TRBD1 (6 bases). V was trimmed by 11 bases and J by 3 bases, leaving 17 bases between them. This CDR3 is built from 13 residues. Germline CDR1 WNHNN, CDR2 SYGVQD (reference sequence). CDR3 sequence reads: CASGSGDLYEQYV. In DNA, the CDR3 is TGCGCCTCCGGATCAGGGGACCTCTACGAGCAGTACGTC.

The J gene is TRBJ2-1, the V gene TRBV13; 7 bases fit TRBD2. J gave up 2 bases and V 4 bases, and 5 bases lay outside the gene matches. The CDR3 spans 15 residues. The germline V gene encodes CDR1 PRHDT and CDR2 FYEKMQ (reference sequence). The CDR3 sequence: CASSSKRDPYNEQFF. As DNA, the CDR3 is TGTGCCAGCAGCTCTAAGCGGGACCCCTACAATGAGCAGTTCTTC.

The J gene is TRBJ2-1, the V gene TRBV11-3; no definite D call. The CDR3 spans 14 residues. CDR1 SGHNT and CDR2 YENEEA come from the germline V gene. V lost 2 bases and J 0 bases, leaving 5 bases between the germline ends. The CDR3 reads CASSLRSSYNEQFF. In DNA, the CDR3 is TGTGCCAGCAGCTTACGGAGCTCCTACAATGAGCAGTTCTTC.

V usage is TRBV5-1 and J usage is TRBJ1-2; possibly TRBD1 for D (6 bases). Trimming removed 0 bases at V and 4 bases at J, with 10 bases between. Germline CDR1 is SGHRS and CDR2 is YFSETQ. The CDR3 is made up of 14 amino acids. CDR3 loop: CASSLGSGVYGYTF. CDR3 DNA: TGCGCCAGCAGCTTGGGCTCAGGGGTCTATGGCTACACCTTC.

CDR3 residues: CASNYATGRGVSAFF. CDR3 bases: TGCGCCAGCAATTACGCGACAGGGAGAGGGGTCTCAGCTTTCTTT. This chain joins TRBV5-1 and TRBJ1-1; 7 bases are a match to TRBD1. This CDR3 comprises 15 residues. The germline CDR1 and CDR2 sequences are SGHRS and YFSETQ. The ends lost 6 bases at V and 10 bases at J; junction bases unmatched: 18.

This chain links TRBV10-3 with TRBJ2-3; 8 positions match TRBD2. The CDR3 contains 15 residues. Germline V CDR1 and CDR2: ENHRY, SYGVKD. V dropped 6 bases and J dropped 5; count of bases not matched to a gene: 10. CDR3 sequence: CAIRDTGGIGDTQYF. In DNA form, the CDR3 reads TGTGCCATCAGGGATACGGGGGGGATTGGAGATACGCAGTATTTT.

The chain has TRBV30 and TRBJ1-1; perhaps TRBD1 as D (5 bases). The ends were cut back, 4 bases at V and 8 bases at J, with 11 bases in the middle. Germline V CDR1 and CDR2: GTSNPN, SVGIG (reference sequence). The CDR3 covers 11 residues. The CDR3 region has the DNA TGTGCCTGGATGCAGGGCGTAGAAGCTTTCTTT. Amino acids: CAWMQGVEAFF.